The 9 T cell receptor beta chains below were found in one sample sequenced in a study of siplizumab effects on memory and regulatory T cells. Method: immunoSEQ multiplex PCR; TCRdb's copy keeps in-frame clones and lacks some. Of some 110,000 clones listed, about 94% are singletons. Input material: Tregs sorted from blood. The receptors shown here come from a human donor in good health.

The genes are TRBV6-5 and TRBJ2-7; the D is unclear. CDR1 and CDR2 from the germline V gene are MNHEY and SVGAGI. Deletions cut 2 bases from V and 2 bases from J, with 10 bases between. The CDR3 covers 14 residues. CDR3 nucleotide sequence: TGTGCCAGCAGTTACAAGCCCGAGGCCTACGAGCAGTACTTC. Translating it yields CASSYKPEAYEQYF.

A word on this clone: Other DNA variants within this sample encode the same CDR3. The chain links TRBV30 to TRBJ1-3; D remains unclear. V was clipped by 0 bases and J by 4 bases, with 4 bases between them. Germline V CDR1 and CDR2: GTSNPN, SVGIG (reference sequence). The CDR3 covers 12 residues. The DNA for the CDR3 is TGTGCCTGGAGTGTACCGGGAAACACCATATATTTT. Its translation is CAWSVPGNTIYF.

The rearrangement links TRBV18 to TRBJ2-1; perhaps TRBD1 as D (5 bases). CDR3 length: 16 residues. With 2 bases removed from V and 8 bases from J, the gap between germline ends came to 19 bases. Per germline, CDR1 KGHSH and CDR2 LQKENI. CDR3 in amino acids: CASSPWRSRVGYEQFF. CDR3 coding DNA: TGTGCCAGCTCACCATGGCGGAGCAGGGTAGGATATGAGCAGTTCTTC.

This clone has just one count. This chain's CDR3 is CASSPNLRGPGEQYF. DNA of the CDR3: TGCGCCAGCAGCCCCAACCTCCGGGGGCCTGGCGAGCAGTACTTC. V usage is TRBV5-1 and J usage is TRBJ2-7; the D call may be TRBD1 or TRBD2 (6 bases each). This CDR3 is built from 15 residues. Trimming removed 4 bases from V and 6 bases from J, with 20 bases in between. The V gene's germline CDR1 is SGHRS and CDR2 YFSETQ.

V gene TRBV2 combines with J gene TRBJ2-2; 9 bases match TRBD2. This CDR3 has 15 residues. From germline, CDR1 is SNHLY and CDR2 FYNNEI. Trimming at V came to 6 bases and at J to 2 bases, leaving 4 bases not matched to a gene. CDR3 in DNA: TGTGCCAGCAGACTTCTAGCGGGAAACACCGGGGAGCTGTTTTTT. Translating it yields CASRLLAGNTGELFF.

The rearrangement uses TRBV27 and TRBJ2-7; D is unclear. Trimming left V 0 bases short and J 0 bases short, with 21 bases between. The germline gives CDR1 MNHEY, CDR2 SMNVEV (reference sequence). The CDR3 runs 19 residues. CDR3 amino acids: CASSLSGLEGSLSSYEQYF. The CDR3 region has the DNA TGTGCCAGCAGTTTATCGGGTCTAGAAGGCAGTCTGAGCTCCTACGAGCAGTACTTC.

V and J are TRBV5-1 and TRBJ2-7; 9 nucleotides align to TRBD2. In germline, CDR1 is SGHRS, CDR2 YFSETQ. The CDR3 runs 15 residues. Trimming removed 0 bases from V and 0 bases from J; junction bases left unmatched: 1. CDR3 in DNA: TGCGCCAGCAGCTTGGCAGCGGGGGGCTCCTACGAGCAGTACTTC. Encoded protein: CASSLAAGGSYEQYF.

The chain employs TRBV9 and TRBJ2-5; 11 nucleotides match TRBD2. V gave up 3 bases and J gave up 2 bases; unmatched junction bases: 3. Germline V lookup: CDR1 SGDLS, CDR2 YYNGEE. The CDR3 loop spans 15 amino acids. Here the CDR3 reads CASSAGTSGQETQYF. The DNA for the CDR3 is TGTGCCAGCAGCGCCGGGACTAGCGGACAAGAGACCCAGTACTTC.

V usage is TRBV11-1 and J usage is TRBJ2-7; D unclear. The CDR3 extends over 13 amino acids. Germline loops: CDR1 SGHAT, CDR2 FQDESV (reference sequence). The V end lost 2 bases, the J end lost 0 bases, and 5 bases lay between the germline ends. The CDR3 sequence is CASSLFLSYEQYF. DNA of the CDR3: TGTGCCAGCAGCTTATTTCTCTCCTACGAGCAGTACTTC.